The clone carrying this T cell receptor beta chain has a handful of counts. Its antigen is unknown. With template switching, a universal primer site was added, and the cDNA carried unique molecular identifiers. TCRdb independently ran MiXCR on the 5' RACE reads; one entry per CDR3 protein. This table holds roughly 260,000 distinct CDR3 sequences, more than 13% found once. CDR1 is SQVTM, CDR2 ANQGSEA, per germline. Trimming stripped 4 bases from V and 5 bases from J, with 17 bases between. The CDR3 is made up of 14 amino acids. These data belong to a study of identical twins. Study findings and constraints: Beta out-of-frame sequences displayed a weaker excess of sharing between twins.

The V gene is TRBV29-1, the J gene TRBJ2-5; D possibly corresponds to TRBD1 (6 bases). The source of this sequence is a woman younger than 35 in good health. Sequenced: memory (CD45RO+) T cells sorted from blood. In nucleotides, the CDR3 is TGCAGCGTTGGAGAACTACAGGGATGGGAGACCCAGTACTTC. It encodes CSVGELQGWETQYF.